This T cell receptor beta chain was found in a study of CD8+CD57+ T cells in acquired aplastic anemia. Study summary: Sorted CD4+ and CD8+ cells gave an average of approximately 3.1 ug of DNA.

Selection for sequencing was limited to patients who had shown CD8+CD57+ cell expansion by flow cytometry. A severe acquired aplastic anemia diagnosis applied to all patients. For CDR3 and TCR beta VDJ profiling, genomic DNA was the template used. TCRdb called the reads again in MiXCR, with one record for every CDR3 protein. The sample lists 150,000 to 200,000 distinct CDR3 sequences; less than 60% were seen once. This clonotype rates as medium-sized. The V end lost 4 bases, the J end lost 8 bases, and 17 bases lay between the germline ends. Germline-derived CDR1 and CDR2 are ENHRY and SYGVKD. This CDR3 spans 14 amino acids.

Material for sequencing was sorted CD4+, CD8+, or CD8+CD57+ T cells (not recorded which) from PBMCs. V usage is TRBV10-3 and J usage is TRBJ1-2, with unresolved D. The TCR was taken from a human donor with aplastic anemia. CDR3 nucleotide sequence: TGTGCCATCAGTGGGAGAAGGGAAGAGGTAGGCTACACCTTC. The encoded protein is CAISGRREEVGYTF.